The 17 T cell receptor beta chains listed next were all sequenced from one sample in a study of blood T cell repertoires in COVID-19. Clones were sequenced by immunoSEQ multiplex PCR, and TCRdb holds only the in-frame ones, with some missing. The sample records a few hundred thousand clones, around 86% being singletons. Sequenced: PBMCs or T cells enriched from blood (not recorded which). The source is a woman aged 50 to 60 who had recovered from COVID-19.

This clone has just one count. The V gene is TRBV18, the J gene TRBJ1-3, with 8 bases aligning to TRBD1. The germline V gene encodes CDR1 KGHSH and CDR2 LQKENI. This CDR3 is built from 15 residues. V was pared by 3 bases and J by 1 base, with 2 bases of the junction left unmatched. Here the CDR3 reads CASSPGQVSGNTIYF. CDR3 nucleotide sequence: TGTGCCAGCTCACCGGGACAGGTTTCTGGAAACACCATATATTTT.

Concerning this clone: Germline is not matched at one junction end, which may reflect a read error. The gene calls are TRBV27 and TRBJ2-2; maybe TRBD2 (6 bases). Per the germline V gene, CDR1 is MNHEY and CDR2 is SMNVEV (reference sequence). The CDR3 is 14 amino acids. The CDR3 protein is CASRRESEHRGAVF. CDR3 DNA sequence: TGTGCCAGCCGGCGGGAATCCGAACACCGGGGAGCTGTTTTT.

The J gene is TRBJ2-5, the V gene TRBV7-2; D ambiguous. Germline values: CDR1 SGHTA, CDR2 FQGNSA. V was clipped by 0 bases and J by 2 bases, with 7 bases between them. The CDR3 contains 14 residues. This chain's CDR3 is CASSLARIQETQYF. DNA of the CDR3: TGTGCCAGCAGCTTAGCGCGGATTCAAGAGACCCAGTACTTC.

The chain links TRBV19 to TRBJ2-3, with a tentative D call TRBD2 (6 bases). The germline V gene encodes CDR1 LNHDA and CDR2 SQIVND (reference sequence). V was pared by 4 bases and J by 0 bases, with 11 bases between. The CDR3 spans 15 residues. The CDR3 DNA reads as TGTGCCAGTAGTACCAGACTAGTAAGCACAGATACGCAGTATTTT. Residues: CASSTRLVSTDTQYF.

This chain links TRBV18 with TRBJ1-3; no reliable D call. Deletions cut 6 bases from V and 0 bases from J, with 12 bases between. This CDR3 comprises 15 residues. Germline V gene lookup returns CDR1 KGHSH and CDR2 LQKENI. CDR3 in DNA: TGTGCCAGCTCTCCAACAGCAGACTCTGGAAACACCATATATTTT. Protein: CASSPTADSGNTIYF.

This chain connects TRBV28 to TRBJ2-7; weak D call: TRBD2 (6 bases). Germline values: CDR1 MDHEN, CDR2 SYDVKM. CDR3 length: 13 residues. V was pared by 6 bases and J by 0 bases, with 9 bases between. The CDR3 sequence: CASRNSGSYEQYF. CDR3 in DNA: TGTGCCAGCAGAAATAGCGGCTCCTACGAGCAGTACTTC.

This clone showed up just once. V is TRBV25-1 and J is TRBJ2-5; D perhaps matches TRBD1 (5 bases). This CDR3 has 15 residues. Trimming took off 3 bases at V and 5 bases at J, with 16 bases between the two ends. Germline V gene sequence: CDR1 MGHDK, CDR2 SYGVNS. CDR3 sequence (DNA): TGTGCCAGCAGTGATCAATGGGGCAGTTTGGAGACCCAGTACTTC. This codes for CASSDQWGSLETQYF.

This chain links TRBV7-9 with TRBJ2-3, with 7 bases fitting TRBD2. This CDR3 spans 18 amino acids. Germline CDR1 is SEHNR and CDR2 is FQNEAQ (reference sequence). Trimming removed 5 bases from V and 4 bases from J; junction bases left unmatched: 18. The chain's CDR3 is CASSETATWRELADTQYF. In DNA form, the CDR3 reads TGTGCCAGCAGCGAGACCGCTACCTGGCGGGAGCTCGCAGATACGCAGTATTTT. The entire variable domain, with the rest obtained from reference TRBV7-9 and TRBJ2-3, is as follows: DTGVSQNPRHKITKRGQNVTFRCDPISEHNRLYWYRQTLGQGPEFLTYFQNEAQLEKSRLLSDRFSAERPKGSFSTLEIQRTEQGDSAMYLCASSETATWRELADTQYFGPGTRLTVL.

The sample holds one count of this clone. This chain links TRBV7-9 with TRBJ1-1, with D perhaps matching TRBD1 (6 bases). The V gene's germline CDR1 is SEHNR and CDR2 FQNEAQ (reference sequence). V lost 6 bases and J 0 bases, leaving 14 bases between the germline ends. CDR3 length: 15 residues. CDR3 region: CASSRAGTLNTEAFF. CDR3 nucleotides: TGTGCCAGCAGTCGAGCCGGGACACTGAACACTGAAGCTTTCTTT.

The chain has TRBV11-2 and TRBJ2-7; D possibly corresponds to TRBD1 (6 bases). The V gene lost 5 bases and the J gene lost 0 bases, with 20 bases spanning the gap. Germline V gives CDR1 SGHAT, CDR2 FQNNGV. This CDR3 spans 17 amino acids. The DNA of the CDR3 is TGTGCCAGCAGCGCGTCACTCGGACAGTCAAGCTCCTACGAGCAGTACTTC. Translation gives CASSASLGQSSSYEQYF. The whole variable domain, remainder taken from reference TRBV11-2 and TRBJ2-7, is EAGVAQSPRYKIIEKRQSVAFWCNPISGHATLYWYQQILGQGPKLLIQFQNNGVVDDSQLPKDRFSAERLKGVDSTLKIQPAKLEDSAVYLCASSASLGQSSSYEQYFGPGTRLTVT.

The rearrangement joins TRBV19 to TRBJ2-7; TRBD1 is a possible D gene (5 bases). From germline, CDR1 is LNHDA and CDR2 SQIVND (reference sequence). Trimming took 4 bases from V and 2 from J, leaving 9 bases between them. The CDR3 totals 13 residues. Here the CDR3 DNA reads TGTGCCAGTAGTAGGACATTACCCTACGAGCAGTACTTC. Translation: CASSRTLPYEQYF.

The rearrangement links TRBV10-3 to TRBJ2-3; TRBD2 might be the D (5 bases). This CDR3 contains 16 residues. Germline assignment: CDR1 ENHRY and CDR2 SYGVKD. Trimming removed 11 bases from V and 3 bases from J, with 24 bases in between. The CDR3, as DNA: TGTGCCCATGCCCCCTCCGGAATCGAGGGTACAGATACGCAGTATTTT. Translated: CAHAPSGIEGTDTQYF.

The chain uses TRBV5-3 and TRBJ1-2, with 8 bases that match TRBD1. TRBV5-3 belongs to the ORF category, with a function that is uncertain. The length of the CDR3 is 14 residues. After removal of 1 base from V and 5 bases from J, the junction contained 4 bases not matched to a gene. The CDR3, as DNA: TGTGCCAGAAGCTTGAGGACAGGGAATTATGGCTACACCTTC. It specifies CARSLRTGNYGYTF.

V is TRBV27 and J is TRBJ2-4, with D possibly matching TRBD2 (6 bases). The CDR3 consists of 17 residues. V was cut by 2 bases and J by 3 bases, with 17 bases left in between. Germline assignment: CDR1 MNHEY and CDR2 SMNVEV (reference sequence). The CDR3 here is CASSLAGFGYGKNIQYF. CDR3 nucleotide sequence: TGTGCCAGCAGTTTAGCGGGATTCGGGTATGGCAAAAACATTCAGTACTTC.

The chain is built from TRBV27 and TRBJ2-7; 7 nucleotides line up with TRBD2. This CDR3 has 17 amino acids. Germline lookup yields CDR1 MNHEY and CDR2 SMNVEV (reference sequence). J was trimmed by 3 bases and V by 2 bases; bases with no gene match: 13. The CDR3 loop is CASSLGLVGSRVYEQYF. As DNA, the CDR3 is TGTGCCAGCAGTTTAGGACTAGTAGGGAGTAGGGTCTACGAGCAGTACTTC.

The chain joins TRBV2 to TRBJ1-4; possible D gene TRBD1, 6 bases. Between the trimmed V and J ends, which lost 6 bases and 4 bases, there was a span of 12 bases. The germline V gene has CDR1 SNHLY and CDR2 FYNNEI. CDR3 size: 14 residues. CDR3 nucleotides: TGTGCCAGCAGAGAGACAGGATTTAATGAAAAACTGTTTTTT. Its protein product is CASRETGFNEKLFF.

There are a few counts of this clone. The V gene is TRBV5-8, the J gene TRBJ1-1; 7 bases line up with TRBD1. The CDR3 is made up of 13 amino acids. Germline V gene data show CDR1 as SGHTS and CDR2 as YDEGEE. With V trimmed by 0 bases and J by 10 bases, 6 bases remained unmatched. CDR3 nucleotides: TGTGCCAGCAGCTTGGGACAGGGAAGGGGAGCTTTCTTT. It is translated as CASSLGQGRGAFF. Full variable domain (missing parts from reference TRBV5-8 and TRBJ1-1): EAGVTQSPTHLIKTRGQQATLRCSPISGHTSVYWYQQALGLGLQFLLWYDEGEERNRGNFPPRFSGRQFPNYSSELNVNALELEDSALYLCASSLGQGRGAFFGQGTRLTVV.